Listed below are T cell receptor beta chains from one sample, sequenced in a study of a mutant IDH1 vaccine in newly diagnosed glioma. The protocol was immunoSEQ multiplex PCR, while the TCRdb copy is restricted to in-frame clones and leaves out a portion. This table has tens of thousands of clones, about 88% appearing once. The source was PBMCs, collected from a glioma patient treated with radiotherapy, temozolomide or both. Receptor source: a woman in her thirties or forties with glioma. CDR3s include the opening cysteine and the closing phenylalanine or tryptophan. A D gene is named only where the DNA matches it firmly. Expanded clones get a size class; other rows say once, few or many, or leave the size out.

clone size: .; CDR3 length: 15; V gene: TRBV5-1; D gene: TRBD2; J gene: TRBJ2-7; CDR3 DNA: TGCGCCAGCAGCTCCGGACTAGCGGGGGTCTACGAGCAGTACTTC; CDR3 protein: CASSSGLAGVYEQYF
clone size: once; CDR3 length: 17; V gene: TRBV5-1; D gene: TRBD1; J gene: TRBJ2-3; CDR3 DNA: TGCGCCAGCAGCTGGAAAGTAGGGGGCCTGAGCACAGATACGCAGTATTTT; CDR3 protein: CASSWKVGGLSTDTQYF
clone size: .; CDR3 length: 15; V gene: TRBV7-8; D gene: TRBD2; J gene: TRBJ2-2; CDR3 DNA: TGTGCCAGCAGCTTAGAGGGGAGGGGCACCGGGGAGCTGTTTTTT; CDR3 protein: CASSLEGRGTGELFF
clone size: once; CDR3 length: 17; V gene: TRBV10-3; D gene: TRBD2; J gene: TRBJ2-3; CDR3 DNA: TGTGCCATCAGTGAGACACTGACTAGCGATAGCACAGATACGCAGTATTTT; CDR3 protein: CAISETLTSDSTDTQYF
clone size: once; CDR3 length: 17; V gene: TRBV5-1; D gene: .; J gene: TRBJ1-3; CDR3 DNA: TGCGCCAGCAGCGTAAGACCACGACAGGTCTCTGGAAACACCATATATTTT; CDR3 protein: CASSVRPRQVSGNTIYF
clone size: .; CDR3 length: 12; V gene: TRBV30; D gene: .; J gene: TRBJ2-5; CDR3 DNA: TGTGCCTGGAGTACGGGAGACGAGACCCAGTACTTC; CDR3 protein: CAWSTGDETQYF
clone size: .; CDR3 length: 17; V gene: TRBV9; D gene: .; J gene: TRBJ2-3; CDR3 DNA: TGTGCCAGCTCCGGGGTAATGTCTGGGTCCCGTTGGAATACGCAGTATTTT; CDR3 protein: CASSGVMSGSRWNTQYF
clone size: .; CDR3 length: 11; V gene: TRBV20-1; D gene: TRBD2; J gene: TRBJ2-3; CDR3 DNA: TGCAGTGCCCGGACTAGCGGAAGTTTTTATTTT; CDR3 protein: CSARTSGSFYF
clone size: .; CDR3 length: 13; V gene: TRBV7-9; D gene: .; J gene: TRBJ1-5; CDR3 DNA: TGTGCCAGCAGCTTTGGGGCCAATCAGCCCCAGCATTTT; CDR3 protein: CASSFGANQPQHF
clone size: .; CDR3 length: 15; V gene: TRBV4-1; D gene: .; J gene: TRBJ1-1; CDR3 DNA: TGCGCCAGCAGCCTCCCCTCAAACCAGAACACTGAAGCTTTCTTT; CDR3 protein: CASSLPSNQNTEAFF
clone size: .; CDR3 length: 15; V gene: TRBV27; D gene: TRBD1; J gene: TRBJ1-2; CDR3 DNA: TGTGCCAGCAGTAACCACCGGGACAGGGGATCTGGCTACACCTTC; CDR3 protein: CASSNHRDRGSGYTF
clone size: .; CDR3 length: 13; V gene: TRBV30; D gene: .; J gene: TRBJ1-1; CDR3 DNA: TGTGCCTGGATGGTAGGTTCGGGCACTGAAGCTTTCTTT; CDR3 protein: CAWMVGSGTEAFF
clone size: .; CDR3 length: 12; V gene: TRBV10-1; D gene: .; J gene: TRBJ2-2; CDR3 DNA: TGCGCCAGCAGCCAGGGCTCCGGGGAGCTGTTTTTT; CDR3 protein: CASSQGSGELFF
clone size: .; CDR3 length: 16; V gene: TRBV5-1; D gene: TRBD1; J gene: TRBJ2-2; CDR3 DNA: TGCGCCAGCAGCTCGGGGGACAGGGGGCTTCCCGGGGAGCTGTTTTTT; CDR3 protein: CASSSGDRGLPGELFF
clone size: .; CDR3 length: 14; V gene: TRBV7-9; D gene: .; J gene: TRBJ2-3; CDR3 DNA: TGTGCCAGCAGCTTAGGAGGGACCACAGATACGCAGTATTTT; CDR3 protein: CASSLGGTTDTQYF
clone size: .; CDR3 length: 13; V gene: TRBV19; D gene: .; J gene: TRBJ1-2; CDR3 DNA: TGTGCCAGTAGGGGTGCAGGGAATCATGGCTACACCTTC; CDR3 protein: CASRGAGNHGYTF
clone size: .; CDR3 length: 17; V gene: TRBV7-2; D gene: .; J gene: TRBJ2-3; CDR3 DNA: TGTGCCAGCAGCTTAGAGGGGGCGGGGGGCCCCACAGATACGCAGTATTTT; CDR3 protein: CASSLEGAGGPTDTQYF
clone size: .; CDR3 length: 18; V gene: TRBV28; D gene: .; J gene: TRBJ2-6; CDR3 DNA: TGTGCCAGCAGTTCCACAGGGTTCCCCCTCTCTGGGGCCAACGTCCTGACTTTC; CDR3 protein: CASSSTGFPLSGANVLTF
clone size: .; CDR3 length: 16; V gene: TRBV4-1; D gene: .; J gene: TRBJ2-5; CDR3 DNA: TGCGCCAGCAGCCCCCTAGGACGGGGGCGGGGGGAGACCCAGTACTTC; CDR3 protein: CASSPLGRGRGETQYF